The 24 T cell receptor beta chains below all came from one sample that was sequenced in a study of blood T cell repertoires in COVID-19. Some clones are missing from TCRdb's copy, which holds only in-frame ones; the method was immunoSEQ multiplex PCR. The sample includes fewer than 150,000 clones, 82% of them seen just once. Sequencing was carried out using peripheral blood. These receptors were taken from an elderly woman with acute or convalescent COVID-19.

This clone was seen only once. The chain couples TRBV5-1 to TRBJ2-2; D is unresolved. Looked up from germline, CDR1 is SGHRS and CDR2 is YFSETQ. This CDR3 has 12 residues. Trimming removed 1 base at V and 6 bases at J, with 4 bases between. CDR3 protein: CASSLFSGELFF. The CDR3 DNA sequence: TGCGCCAGCAGCTTGTTCTCCGGGGAGCTGTTTTTT.

The gene calls are TRBV6-1 and TRBJ2-3; D call uncertain. Germline V lookup: CDR1 MNHNS, CDR2 SASEGT. The CDR3 covers 14 residues. Trimming pared 2 bases from V and 2 bases from J, leaving 8 bases between. CDR3 in amino acids: CASSEHPNTDTQYF. As DNA, the CDR3 is TGTGCCAGCAGTGAACATCCCAACACAGATACGCAGTATTTT.

This chain joins TRBV27 and TRBJ2-3; 7 bases align to TRBD2. The CDR3 totals 16 residues. Trimming cost V 6 bases and J 1 base; bases outside gene matches: 10. CDR1 and CDR2 (germline): MNHEY, SMNVEV (reference sequence). DNA for the CDR3: TGTGCCAGCAGGATCCCGGGGCTAGCGGGCACAGATACGCAGTATTTT. Translation gives CASRIPGLAGTDTQYF.

The chain recombines TRBV28 with TRBJ1-1; 9 bases are shared with TRBD1. The ends lost 2 bases at V and 7 bases at J; junction bases unmatched: 14. In germline, CDR1 is MDHEN, CDR2 SYDVKM. The CDR3 runs 17 residues. The CDR3 DNA is TGTGCCAGCAGTTTAGTATTCTATCGGGACAGGGATCATGAAGCTTTCTTT. It codes for CASSLVFYRDRDHEAFF.

The J gene is TRBJ2-5, the V gene TRBV3-1 (or the pseudogene TRBV3-2); 10 bases fit TRBD1. The CDR3 is made up of 15 amino acids. Germline CDR1 and CDR2: LGHDT and YNNKEL (reference sequence). V lost 3 bases to trimming and J lost 4 bases; unmatched junction nucleotides: 5. CDR3: CASSQGQGTGETQYF. In DNA form, the CDR3 reads TGTGCCAGCAGCCAGGGACAGGGGACCGGAGAGACCCAGTACTTC.

This chain joins TRBV7-9 and TRBJ2-2, with 7 bases matching TRBD1. V shed 1 base, J shed 2 bases, and the junction held 1 base outside the gene matches. The CDR3 loop spans 15 amino acids. From germline, CDR1 is SEHNR and CDR2 FQNEAQ (reference sequence). The DNA for the CDR3 is TGTGCCAGCAGCTTAGGGGACAGAAACACCGGGGAGCTGTTTTTT. It codes for CASSLGDRNTGELFF. The variable domain in full, completed from reference TRBV7-9 and TRBJ2-2, reads DTGVSQNPRHKITKRGQNVTFRCDPISEHNRLYWYRQTLGQGPEFLTYFQNEAQLEKSRLLSDRFSAERPKGSFSTLEIQRTEQGDSAMYLCASSLGDRNTGELFFGEGSRLTVL.

The chain uses TRBV12-5 and TRBJ2-1, with a tentative D call TRBD1 (5 bases). V lost 5 bases to trimming and J lost 7 bases, with 21 bases between them. The germline V gene encodes CDR1 LGHNT and CDR2 FRNRAP. The CDR3 runs 16 residues. This CDR3 reads CASGTVVGRTVNEQFF. The CDR3 DNA reads as TGTGCTAGTGGTACTGTTGTGGGGCGCACCGTTAATGAGCAGTTCTTC. The full variable domain, completed using reference TRBV12-5 and TRBJ2-1, is DARVTQTPRHKVTEMGQEVTMRCQPILGHNTVFWYRQTMMQGLELLAYFRNRAPLDDSGMPKDRFSAEMPDATLATLKIQPSEPRDSAVYFCASGTVVGRTVNEQFFGPGTRLTVL.

This rearrangement joins TRBV5-1 to TRBJ1-3, with a tentative D call TRBD1 (6 bases). V lost 0 bases, J lost 0 bases, and 10 bases lay in between. The CDR3 totals 16 residues. Per germline, CDR1 SGHRS and CDR2 YFSETQ. The CDR3 reads CASSLGGTSSGNTIYF. The CDR3 DNA reads TGCGCCAGCAGCTTGGGAGGGACAAGCTCTGGAAACACCATATATTTT.

The V call is TRBV2, the J call TRBJ2-5, with 12 positions matching TRBD2. J was trimmed by 4 bases and V by 4 bases; bases with no gene match: 13. The V gene's germline CDR1 is SNHLY and CDR2 FYNNEI. The CDR3 runs 18 residues. The CDR3: CASSAESRASGGGETQYF. The CDR3 coding sequence is TGTGCCAGCAGTGCGGAGTCAAGGGCTAGCGGGGGGGGAGAGACCCAGTACTTC.

V and J are TRBV5-1 and TRBJ2-7; 8 bases agree with TRBD1. Trimming took 7 bases from V and 2 from J; bases not matched to a gene: 11. Germline V gene sequence: CDR1 SGHRS, CDR2 YFSETQ. The CDR3 contains 15 residues. DNA of the CDR3: TGCGCCAGCTATGACCCAGGGGGCTCCCCCTACGAGCAGTACTTC. Translating it yields CASYDPGGSPYEQYF. Using reference TRBV5-1 and TRBJ2-7 for the parts outside the CDR3, the full variable domain is KAGVTQTPRYLIKTRGQQVTLSCSPISGHRSVSWYQQTPGQGLQFLFEYFSETQRNKGNFPGRFSGRQFSNSRSEMNVSTLELGDSALYLCASYDPGGSPYEQYFGPGTRLTVT.

V is TRBV28 and J is TRBJ2-7, with 7 bases aligning to TRBD2. The CDR3 consists of 15 residues. Germline V CDR1 and CDR2: MDHEN, SYDVKM. Trimming removed 5 bases from V and 6 bases from J; junction bases left unmatched: 13. Here the CDR3 DNA reads TGTGCCAGCAGTCCGCGTGGGAGGGTAGGACTCGAGCAGTACTTC. Amino acid sequence: CASSPRGRVGLEQYF.

The J gene is TRBJ2-7, the V gene TRBV5-1; possibly TRBD1 for D (6 bases). Germline CDR1 and CDR2: SGHRS and YFSETQ. The CDR3 covers 13 residues. Trimming pared 4 bases from V and 10 bases from J, leaving 18 bases between. CDR3 bases: TGCGCCAGCAGCCCAGAACTGCTTGGGGGCCAGTACTTC. It codes for CASSPELLGGQYF.

The V gene is TRBV5-1, the J gene TRBJ2-7; TRBD1 aligns across 8 bases. CDR3 length equals 13 residues. Germline CDR1 and CDR2: SGHRS and YFSETQ. With V trimmed by 4 bases and J by 7 bases, 7 bases remained unmatched. The DNA for the CDR3 is TGCGCCAGCAGCGCGACAGGGGCCCAGGAGCAGTACTTC. As protein: CASSATGAQEQYF.

This clone appeared a single time. V gene TRBV4-2 combines with J gene TRBJ2-1; 7 bases align to TRBD2. Germline values: CDR1 LGHNA, CDR2 YNFKEQ. The CDR3 sequence is 15 residues long. Germline trimming cut 2 bases from V and 8 bases from J; bases unmatched to any gene: 9. As DNA, the CDR3 is TGTGCCAGCAGCCAAAGGACTAGGGCGGGGGATGAGCAGTTCTTC. This sequence encodes CASSQRTRAGDEQFF.

The V and J genes are TRBV27 and TRBJ2-7; 7 nucleotides match TRBD2. Trimming at V came to 2 bases and at J to 3 bases, leaving 4 bases not matched to a gene. This CDR3 is 14 amino acids long. The germline gives CDR1 MNHEY, CDR2 SMNVEV (reference sequence). This chain's CDR3 is CASSLGRGDYEQYF. CDR3 DNA: TGTGCCAGCAGTTTAGGTCGGGGGGACTACGAGCAGTACTTC.

The chain links TRBV2 to TRBJ2-7, with 8 nucleotides matching TRBD1. The CDR3 has 15 amino acids. V was clipped by 6 bases and J by 2 bases; unmatched bases: 9. CDR1 is SNHLY, CDR2 FYNNEI, per germline. The CDR3 DNA sequence: TGTGCCAGCAGCGAGGACAGGGCACGGGCCTACGAGCAGTACTTC. This gives the protein CASSEDRARAYEQYF.

V gene TRBV13 combines with J gene TRBJ2-2; weak D call: TRBD2 (5 bases). Germline CDR1 reads PRHDT; CDR2 reads FYEKMQ (reference sequence). The V end lost 10 bases, the J end lost 4 bases, and 10 bases lay between the germline ends. The length of the CDR3 is 12 residues. The CDR3 here is CATPRGTGELFF. Written as DNA, the CDR3 is TGTGCCACCCCCCGGGGCACCGGGGAGCTGTTTTTT. The full variable domain, completed using reference TRBV13 and TRBJ2-2, is AAGVIQSPRHLIKEKRETATLKCYPIPRHDTVYWYQQGPGQDPQFLISFYEKMQSDKGSIPDRFSAQQFSDYHSELNMSSLELGDSALYFCATPRGTGELFFGEGSRLTVL.

CDR3 in amino acids: CASSQAGQGGEKLFF. The CDR3 bases are TGTGCCAGCAGCCAAGCGGGACAGGGCGGCGAAAAACTGTTTTTT. The chain carries TRBV3-1 (or the pseudogene TRBV3-2) and TRBJ1-4, with 9 bases matching TRBD1. V was clipped by 1 base and J by 8 bases; unmatched bases: 5. This CDR3 is built from 15 residues. Germline-derived CDR1 and CDR2 are LGHDT and YNNKEL (reference sequence).

The chain employs TRBV9 and TRBJ1-6; 10 bases fit TRBD1. This CDR3 has 15 amino acids. J was trimmed by 9 bases and V by 4 bases; bases with no gene match: 7. Germline V gene data show CDR1 as SGDLS and CDR2 as YYNGEE. CDR3 coding DNA: TGTGCCAGCAGCCCCCGACAGGGGGCGGGTTCACCCCTCCACTTT. Amino acid sequence: CASSPRQGAGSPLHF.

This chain uses TRBV19 with TRBJ2-7, with 10 bases identical to TRBD1. Germline assignment: CDR1 LNHDA and CDR2 SQIVND (reference sequence). The CDR3 contains 15 residues. Trimming took 6 bases from V and 2 from J; bases not matched to a gene: 7. CDR3 protein: CASSDRDRGTYEQYF. The CDR3 nucleotides read TGTGCCAGTAGCGACCGGGACAGGGGAACCTACGAGCAGTACTTC. Together with reference TRBV19 and TRBJ2-7, the CDR3 gives the full variable domain: DGGITQSPKYLFRKEGQNVTLSCEQNLNHDAMYWYRQDPGQGLRLIYYSQIVNDFQKGDIAEGYSVSREKKESFPLTVTSAQKNPTAFYLCASSDRDRGTYEQYFGPGTRLTVT.

The gene calls are TRBV12-5 and TRBJ1-2, with D perhaps TRBD1 (5 bases). Trimming removed 3 bases at V and 0 bases at J, with 8 bases between. The CDR3 runs 14 residues. CDR1 LGHNT and CDR2 FRNRAP come from the germline V gene. CDR3 in amino acids: CASGFQGPNYGYTF. In nucleotides, the CDR3 is TGTGCTAGTGGTTTCCAGGGCCCTAACTATGGCTACACCTTC. The entire variable domain, with the rest obtained from reference TRBV12-5 and TRBJ1-2, is as follows: DARVTQTPRHKVTEMGQEVTMRCQPILGHNTVFWYRQTMMQGLELLAYFRNRAPLDDSGMPKDRFSAEMPDATLATLKIQPSEPRDSAVYFCASGFQGPNYGYTFGSGTRLTVV.

V gene TRBV28 combines with J gene TRBJ2-5; perhaps TRBD1 as D (5 bases). The CDR3 spans 17 residues. V was shortened by 6 bases and J by 0 bases, with 20 bases between the two germline ends. CDR1 is MDHEN and CDR2 is SYDVKM in the germline V gene. The CDR3: CASRALGVRPHQETQYF. In DNA, the CDR3 is TGTGCCAGCAGGGCCCTAGGGGTGAGACCTCACCAAGAGACCCAGTACTTC.

CDR3 nucleotide sequence: TGCGCCAGCAGGGGACAGCAGGAAGCTTTCTTT. Amino acid sequence: CASRGQQEAFF. The gene calls are TRBV5-1 and TRBJ1-1, with 7 bases identical to TRBD1. V trimming: 5 bases; J trimming: 8 bases; junction bases outside the gene matches: 3. The CDR3 extends over 11 amino acids. Germline CDR1 SGHRS, CDR2 YFSETQ. Looking up the rest from reference TRBV5-1 and TRBJ1-1 gives the full variable domain: KAGVTQTPRYLIKTRGQQVTLSCSPISGHRSVSWYQQTPGQGLQFLFEYFSETQRNKGNFPGRFSGRQFSNSRSEMNVSTLELGDSALYLCASRGQQEAFFGQGTRLTVV.

The chain links TRBV4-1 to TRBJ2-2; tentatively, D is TRBD2 (5 bases). Germline V gene data show CDR1 as MGHRA and CDR2 as YSYEKL. V gave up 1 base and J gave up 2 bases, with 8 bases separating them. This CDR3 has 15 amino acids. The CDR3 bases are TGCGCCAGCAGCCAAGGACGGGGTAACACCGGGGAGCTGTTTTTT. This gives the protein CASSQGRGNTGELFF.